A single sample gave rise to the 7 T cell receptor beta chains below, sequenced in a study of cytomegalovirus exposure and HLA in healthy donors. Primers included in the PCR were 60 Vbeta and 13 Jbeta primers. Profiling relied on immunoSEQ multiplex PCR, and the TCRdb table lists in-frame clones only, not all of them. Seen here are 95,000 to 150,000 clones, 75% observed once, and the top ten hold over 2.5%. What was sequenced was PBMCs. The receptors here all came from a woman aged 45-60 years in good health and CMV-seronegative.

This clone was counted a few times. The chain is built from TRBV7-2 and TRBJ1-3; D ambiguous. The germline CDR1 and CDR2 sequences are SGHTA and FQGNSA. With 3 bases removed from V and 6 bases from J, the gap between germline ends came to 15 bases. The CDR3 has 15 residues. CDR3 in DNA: TGTGCCAGCAGCTTGGACTACAGAGCCGAAAACACCATATATTTT. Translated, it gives CASSLDYRAENTIYF.

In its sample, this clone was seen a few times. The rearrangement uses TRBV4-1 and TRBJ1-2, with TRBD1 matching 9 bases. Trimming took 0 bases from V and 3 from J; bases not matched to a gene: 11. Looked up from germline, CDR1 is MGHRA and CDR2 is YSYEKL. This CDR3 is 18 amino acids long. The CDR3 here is CASSQEFTGGASYYGYTF. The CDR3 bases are TGCGCCAGCAGCCAAGAGTTTACAGGGGGCGCCTCTTACTATGGCTACACCTTC.

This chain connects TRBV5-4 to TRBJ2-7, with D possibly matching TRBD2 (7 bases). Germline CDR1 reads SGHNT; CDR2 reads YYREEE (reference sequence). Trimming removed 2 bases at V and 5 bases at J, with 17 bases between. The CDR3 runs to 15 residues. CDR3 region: CASSFPDSGIHEQYF. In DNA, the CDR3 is TGTGCCAGCAGCTTCCCGGACAGCGGGATCCACGAGCAGTACTTC.

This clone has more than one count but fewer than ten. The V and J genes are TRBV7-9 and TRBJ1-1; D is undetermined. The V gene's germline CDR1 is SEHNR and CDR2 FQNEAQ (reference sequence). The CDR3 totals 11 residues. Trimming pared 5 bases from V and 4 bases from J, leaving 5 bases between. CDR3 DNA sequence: TGTGCCAGCAGCACTATCACTGAAGCTTTCTTT. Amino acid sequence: CASSTITEAFF.

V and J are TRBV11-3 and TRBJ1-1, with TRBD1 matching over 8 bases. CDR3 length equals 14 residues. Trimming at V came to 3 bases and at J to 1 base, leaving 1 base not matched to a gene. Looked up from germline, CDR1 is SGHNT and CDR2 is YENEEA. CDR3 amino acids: CASSFRGQNTEAFF. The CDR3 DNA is TGTGCCAGCAGCTTCAGGGGGCAGAACACTGAAGCTTTCTTT.

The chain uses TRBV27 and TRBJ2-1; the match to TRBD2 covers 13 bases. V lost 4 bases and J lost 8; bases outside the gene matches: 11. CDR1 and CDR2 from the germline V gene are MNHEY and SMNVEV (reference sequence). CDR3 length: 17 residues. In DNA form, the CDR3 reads TGTGCCAGCAGTTCCCGTCGGACTAGCGGGAGTGAGCATGAGCAGTTCTTC. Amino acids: CASSSRRTSGSEHEQFF.

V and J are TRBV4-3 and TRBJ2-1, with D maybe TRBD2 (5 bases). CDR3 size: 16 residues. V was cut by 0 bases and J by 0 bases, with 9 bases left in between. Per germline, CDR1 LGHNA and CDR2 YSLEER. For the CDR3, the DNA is TGCGCCAGCAGCCAAGATACCGGGGTCTCCTACAATGAGCAGTTCTTC. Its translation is CASSQDTGVSYNEQFF.